This T cell receptor beta chain was documented in a study of cytomegalovirus exposure and HLA in healthy donors. With regard to this clone: Its matching antigen is unknown.

Researchers ran the PCR with 60 Vbeta and 13 Jbeta primers. TCRdb's copy holds only in-frame clones and misses some; the assay was immunoSEQ multiplex PCR. The data contain approximately 290,000 clones, roughly 80% of them singletons. General study points: Later on, an analysis showed TCR association rates differing by HLA locus, with DRB1 the most and HLA-C the fewest. When analyzed later, a missense DCLRE1C variant was found to be linked to TCR beta V- and J-gene trimming.

Germline CDR1 and CDR2: ENHRY and SYGVKD. CDR3 length equals 13 residues. V was trimmed by 8 bases and J by 2 bases, leaving 12 bases between them. The source is a girl aged 2-10 years in good health and CMV-seronegative. The chain couples TRBV10-3 to TRBJ2-5; D is uncertain. Sequenced sample: PBMCs. CDR3: CAISRNSQETQYF. The CDR3 DNA reads TGTGCCATCTCACGCAACAGTCAAGAGACCCAGTACTTC.